The 22 T cell receptor beta chains given below trace back to one sample, sequenced in a study of blood T cell repertoires in COVID-19. Using immunoSEQ multiplex PCR, the repertoire was profiled, and TCRdb retains in-frame clones only, with some absent. This table has approximately 240,000 clones, around 84% appearing once. Input material: peripheral blood. These receptors all come from a woman in her thirties or forties who had recovered from COVID-19.

This CDR3 is CASRQTQGSEQYF. The CDR3 DNA is TGTGCCAGCAGACAAACACAGGGGTCCGAGCAGTACTTC. The genes are TRBV12-3 or TRBV12-4 and TRBJ2-7; 7 bases agree with TRBD1. CDR3 length: 13 residues. The J segment lost 6 bases and the V segment lost 6 bases, leaving 8 bases of the junction unmatched.

The chain joins TRBV19 to TRBJ2-7, with D maybe TRBD1 (6 bases). Germline V gene sequence: CDR1 LNHDA, CDR2 SQIVND (reference sequence). The V gene lost 9 bases and the J gene lost 0 bases, with 18 bases spanning the gap. The CDR3 totals 15 residues. In DNA, the CDR3 is TGTGCCAGCCAGATGGGGGCCGGCTACTCCTACGAGCAGTACTTC. The encoded protein is CASQMGAGYSYEQYF.

Only a few counts were recorded for this clone. V and J are TRBV6-6 and TRBJ1-3; no firm D call. Germline V gives CDR1 MNHNY, CDR2 SVGAGI (reference sequence). This CDR3 has 16 amino acids. V lost 2 bases to trimming and J lost 8 bases, with 19 bases between them. The CDR3 coding sequence is TGTGCCAGCAGTTACCCCCTCCGCAGGCTTTCGGACACCATATATTTT. Translation gives CASSYPLRRLSDTIYF.

The rearrangement links TRBV11-2 to TRBJ1-3; D unclear. CDR3 length equals 14 residues. Germline CDR1 is SGHAT and CDR2 is FQNNGV. With 3 bases removed from V and 8 bases from J, the gap between germline ends came to 14 bases. In DNA form, the CDR3 reads TGTGCCAGCAGCTTTGGTCGGGTAGCGGACACCATATATTTT. Its protein is CASSFGRVADTIYF.

V gene TRBV6-6 combines with J gene TRBJ1-2, with 10 nucleotides matching TRBD1. Germline lookup yields CDR1 MNHNY and CDR2 SVGAGI (reference sequence). V shed 2 bases and J 4 bases; nucleotides not matched to a gene: 1. This CDR3 spans 14 amino acids. For the CDR3, the DNA is TGTGCCAGCAGTTACCGGGACAGGGGCTATGGCTACACCTTC. Its protein product is CASSYRDRGYGYTF.

The rearrangement links TRBV7-9 to TRBJ2-2; D not certain. CDR3 length equals 14 residues. The germline CDR1 and CDR2 sequences are SEHNR and FQNEAQ (reference sequence). V was pared by 5 bases and J by 7 bases, with 14 bases between. In nucleotides, the CDR3 is TGTGCCAGCAGCCCCGACCTAGTTAGCGGGGAGCTGTTTTTT. This gives the protein CASSPDLVSGELFF.

V gene TRBV6-2 or TRBV6-3 combines with J gene TRBJ1-6; TRBD1 matches 9 bases. V was pared by 4 bases and J by 7 bases, with 2 bases of the junction left unmatched. Germline CDR1 and CDR2: MNHEY and SVGEGT. The CDR3 is 14 amino acids. CDR3: CASSWDRVNSPLHF. In DNA form, the CDR3 reads TGTGCCAGCAGTTGGGACAGGGTGAATTCACCCCTCCACTTT.

The genes are TRBV5-1 and TRBJ2-5; D unresolved. CDR3 length: 13 residues. Deletions cut 1 base from V and 2 bases from J, with 6 bases between. From germline, CDR1 is SGHRS and CDR2 YFSETQ. CDR3 in amino acids: CASSLPVQETQYF. The CDR3 nucleotides are TGCGCCAGCAGCTTGCCAGTTCAAGAGACCCAGTACTTC.

The chain joins TRBV5-1 to TRBJ2-3; tentative D call: TRBD1 (7 bases). V was shortened by 4 bases and J by 2 bases, with 14 bases between the two germline ends. This CDR3 comprises 15 residues. Germline loops: CDR1 SGHRS, CDR2 YFSETQ. This CDR3 reads CASSRGTANTDTQYF. The CDR3 nucleotides are TGCGCCAGCAGCCGGGGGACAGCTAACACAGATACGCAGTATTTT.

The DNA for the CDR3 is TGTGCCAGCACCAAAGAGGGGGTCAGCAATCAGCCCCAGCATTTT. It encodes CASTKEGVSNQPQHF. This chain connects TRBV6-5 to TRBJ1-5; D possibly corresponds to TRBD1 (6 bases). This CDR3 contains 15 residues. The germline CDR1 and CDR2 sequences are MNHEY and SVGAGI. V was cut by 7 bases and J by 1 base, with 14 bases left in between.

The chain is built from TRBV11-2 and TRBJ2-1; no firm D call. Germline CDR1 and CDR2: SGHAT and FQNNGV. Trimming stripped 0 bases from V and 0 bases from J, with 6 bases between. The CDR3 extends over 15 amino acids. CDR3 in DNA: TGTGCCAGCAGCTTAGATGGCAACTCCTACAATGAGCAGTTCTTC. It is translated as CASSLDGNSYNEQFF.

The V gene is TRBV24-1, the J gene TRBJ2-3; D unresolved. There are 11 residues in the CDR3. With 2 bases removed from V and 8 bases from J, the gap between germline ends came to 4 bases. The germline V gene encodes CDR1 KGHDR and CDR2 SFDVKD. The CDR3 nucleotides read TGTGCCACCAGTGATTACTCTACGCAGTATTTT. It specifies CATSDYSTQYF.

This clone was found once. V usage is TRBV10-3 and J usage is TRBJ1-1, with 7 bases aligning to TRBD1. The germline CDR1 and CDR2 sequences are ENHRY and SYGVKD. This CDR3 is built from 15 residues. The trim removed 2 bases at V and 0 bases at J, leaving 3 bases unmatched. CDR3 in DNA: TGTGCCATCAGTGAGGCGGGACAGATGAACACTGAAGCTTTCTTT. This translates into CAISEAGQMNTEAFF.

The chain joins TRBV29-1 to TRBJ1-1; D remains unclear. The CDR3 has 13 residues. The V gene lost 4 bases and the J gene lost 5 bases, with 14 bases spanning the gap. Looked up from germline, CDR1 is SQVTM and CDR2 is ANQGSEA. The CDR3, as DNA: TGCAGCGTTGCTCCGAAGGCGGGAACTGAAGCTTTCTTT. This sequence encodes CSVAPKAGTEAFF.

The chain joins TRBV18 to TRBJ1-1; D perhaps matches TRBD1 (6 bases). V was cut by 3 bases and J by 8 bases, with 10 bases left in between. Germline V lookup: CDR1 KGHSH, CDR2 LQKENI. This CDR3 comprises 12 residues. In DNA, the CDR3 is TGTGCCAGCTCACCGGACAGATTGGAAGCTTTCTTT. Its protein is CASSPDRLEAFF.

This clone was seen once. The J gene is TRBJ1-5, the V gene TRBV6-1; 7 bases align to TRBD1. V lost 1 base, J lost 4 bases, and 4 bases stayed unmatched. This CDR3 has 15 residues. The germline gives CDR1 MNHNS, CDR2 SASEGT. The CDR3 spells CASSEETGENQPQHF. DNA of the CDR3: TGTGCCAGCAGTGAAGAAACAGGGGAGAATCAGCCCCAGCATTTT.

The CDR3 DNA sequence: TGTGCCAGCAGCTTCGGACTAGCGTGGGACCGGGAGACCCAGTACTTC. It is translated as CASSFGLAWDRETQYF. This chain connects TRBV7-2 to TRBJ2-5, with TRBD2 identical over 9 bases. Losses at the gene ends were 3 bases for V and 5 bases for J; bases not matched to a gene: 10. The CDR3 totals 16 residues. Germline V gene sequence: CDR1 SGHTA, CDR2 FQGNSA.

This clone is a singleton in its sample. The chain employs TRBV6-5 and TRBJ1-1; 7 bases map to TRBD1. Germline V gene lookup returns CDR1 MNHEY and CDR2 SVGAGI. The CDR3 runs to 12 residues. J was trimmed by 7 bases and V by 11 bases; bases with no gene match: 10. The CDR3 DNA follows: TGTGCCGGGGACAGCGGGGGGATTGAAGCTTTCTTT. Its translation: CAGDSGGIEAFF.

The chain couples TRBV7-8 to TRBJ2-7, with D perhaps matching TRBD2 (5 bases). Per the germline V gene, CDR1 is SGHVS and CDR2 is FQNEAQ. Trimming cost V 2 bases and J 5 bases, with 19 bases left between them. The length of the CDR3 is 16 residues. CDR3 in DNA: TGTGCCAGCAGCTTATTAATTGGCCGAGCGAGGGACGAGCAGTACTTC. This sequence encodes CASSLLIGRARDEQYF.

CDR3 protein: CASSQVPTSTDTQYF. CDR3 bases: TGCGCCAGCAGCCAAGTCCCCACTAGCACAGATACGCAGTATTTT. The chain carries TRBV4-3 and TRBJ2-3; no clear D gene. V lost 1 base and J 0 bases, leaving 8 bases between the germline ends. The length of the CDR3 is 15 residues. Germline V gene sequence: CDR1 LGHNA, CDR2 YSLEER.

The chain recombines TRBV6-5 with TRBJ2-1; maybe TRBD2 (5 bases). CDR3 length: 12 amino acids. V was clipped by 6 bases and J by 6 bases, with 9 bases between them. Germline V lookup: CDR1 MNHEY, CDR2 SVGAGI. DNA of the CDR3: TGTGCCAGCAGCTTTGAGGGCAATGAGCAGTTCTTC. Translating it yields CASSFEGNEQFF.

The CDR3 loop is CASRPPRRWLTGGIHEQYF. The DNA of the CDR3 is TGTGCCAGCAGACCGCCGCGTCGCTGGTTAACAGGGGGTATCCACGAGCAGTACTTC. V usage is TRBV6-9 and J usage is TRBJ2-7; 8 bases map to TRBD1. The CDR3 consists of 19 residues. Looked up from germline, CDR1 is MNHGY and CDR2 is SVAAGI. The V gene end was trimmed by 6 bases and the J gene end by 5 bases; junction bases not matched to a gene: 24.